One sample yielded the 9 T cell receptor beta chains listed below, sequenced in a study of T cells after yellow fever vaccination. TCRdb passed the 5' RACE reads through MiXCR, listing each CDR3 protein once. The repertoire has roughly 32,000 distinct CDR3 sequences, about 10% of them found once; the top ten carry around 10%. The specimen was PBMCs, either bulk or a sorted T-cell subset (CD4+, CD8+, memory, or dextramer-sorted; not recorded which), collected about 2 weeks after the first yellow fever vaccination. The receptors were sampled from a man between 18 and 29 years old who received the YFV17D yellow fever vaccine.

This clonotype was seen ten or more times. V and J are TRBV27 and TRBJ2-3, with 14 bases fitting TRBD2. V gave up 3 bases and J gave up 4 bases; unmatched junction bases: 0. CDR1 is MNHEY and CDR2 is SMNVEV in the germline V gene (reference sequence). CDR3 length: 15 amino acids. The CDR3 sequence is CASSLGLAGADTQYF. In DNA, the CDR3 is TGTGCCAGCAGTTTGGGACTAGCGGGGGCAGATACGCAGTATTTT.

This clonotype appeared many times. The genes are TRBV9 and TRBJ2-3, with D possibly being TRBD2 (5 bases). This CDR3 region has 17 residues. Trimming left V 0 bases short and J 0 bases short, with 14 bases between. Looked up from germline, CDR1 is SGDLS and CDR2 is YYNGEE. In DNA, the CDR3 is TGTGCCAGCAGCGTAGCTAGCTGGCGGGTTAGCACAGATACGCAGTATTTT. Amino acid sequence: CASSVASWRVSTDTQYF.

This clonotype was counted at least ten times. The chain employs TRBV7-2 and TRBJ2-3; tentative D call: TRBD1 (5 bases). The V gene's germline CDR1 is SGHTA and CDR2 FQGNSA. V lost 5 bases and J lost 8, with 17 bases in between. The CDR3 consists of 14 residues. CDR3 protein: CASSLGRSQGTQYF. The DNA of the CDR3 is TGTGCCAGCAGCCTTGGACGGTCCCAGGGTACGCAGTATTTT.

The sample holds many counts of this clonotype. The genes are TRBV7-2 and TRBJ1-2; no definite D call. Germline CDR1 reads SGHTA; CDR2 reads FQGNSA. This CDR3 region has 13 residues. V was clipped by 5 bases and J by 4 bases, with 11 bases between them. The CDR3 DNA follows: TGTGCCAGCAGCCTGACGGATAGCTATGGCTACACCTTC. It is translated as CASSLTDSYGYTF.

This clonotype was picked up many times. The chain carries TRBV7-2 and TRBJ2-5; D is unresolved. This CDR3 is 13 amino acids long. CDR1 SGHTA and CDR2 FQGNSA come from the germline V gene. Trimming pared 3 bases from V and 2 bases from J, leaving 7 bases between. The CDR3: CASSLASQETQYF. The CDR3 region has the DNA TGTGCCAGCAGCTTGGCCAGTCAAGAGACCCAGTACTTC.

Comments on this clonotype: One end of the junction is discordant with germline, which a read error may explain. V usage is TRBV7-6 and J usage is TRBJ2-1, with D possibly matching TRBD2 (7 bases). Germline V gene lookup returns CDR1 SGHVS and CDR2 FNYEAQ. This CDR3 has 17 residues. The CDR3 region is CGSSLWALRGGYNEQFF. The CDR3 DNA follows: TGTGGCAGCAGCTTATGGGCCTTGAGGGGGGGTTACAATGAGCAGTTCTTC.

This clonotype came up many times. The chain couples TRBV24-1 to TRBJ1-1; D might be TRBD1 (6 bases). The germline CDR1 and CDR2 sequences are KGHDR and SFDVKD. The CDR3 loop spans 11 amino acids. Trimming stripped 6 bases from V and 5 bases from J, with 6 bases between. CDR3 region: CATSQGTEAFF. The CDR3 DNA reads TGTGCCACCAGTCAGGGGACTGAAGCTTTCTTT.

The table lists this clonotype with many counts. The V gene is TRBV5-6, the J gene TRBJ1-6; 7 nucleotides agree with TRBD1. The CDR3 has 16 residues. CDR1 and CDR2 (germline): SGHDT, YYEEEE. J gave up 4 bases and V 1 base, and 5 bases lay outside the gene matches. In nucleotides, the CDR3 is TGTGCCAGCAGCTTGAAGGGGGCTAAGTATAATTCACCCCTCCACTTT. Translated: CASSLKGAKYNSPLHF.

The table lists this clonotype with many counts. This rearrangement joins TRBV27 to TRBJ2-3; 9 bases line up with TRBD2. The CDR3 spans 14 residues. In germline, CDR1 is MNHEY, CDR2 SMNVEV (reference sequence). Trimming at V came to 2 bases and at J to 5 bases, leaving 2 bases not matched to a gene. CDR3 DNA sequence: TGTGCCAGCAGTTTAAAACTAGCGGGAGATACGCAGTATTTT. Translation gives CASSLKLAGDTQYF.